Below, 15 T cell receptor beta chains from the same sample are listed, as sequenced in a study of cytomegalovirus exposure and HLA in healthy donors. The PCR contained 60 Vbeta and 13 Jbeta primers. TCRdb's copy holds only in-frame clones and misses some; the assay was immunoSEQ multiplex PCR. The sample records 85,000 to 120,000 clones, roughly 80% being singletons. The specimen was PBMCs. These receptor sequences come from a man aged 55 to 70 in good health and CMV-seronegative.

J is TRBJ2-5 and V is TRBV28, with 7 bases lining up with TRBD2. The CDR3 loop spans 14 amino acids. Looked up from germline, CDR1 is MDHEN and CDR2 is SYDVKM. The junction had 10 bases not matched to a gene; V was cut back by 7 bases and J by 5 bases. CDR3 coding DNA: TGTGCCAGCACCACAAGGGGTAGCGGGGAGACCCAGTACTTC. It translates to CASTTRGSGETQYF.

This chain links TRBV5-1 with TRBJ2-2, with 10 bases lining up with TRBD2. This CDR3 is built from 15 residues. The J segment lost 4 bases and the V segment lost 0 bases, leaving 0 bases of the junction unmatched. Germline CDR1 is SGHRS and CDR2 is YFSETQ. DNA for the CDR3: TGCGCCAGCAGCTTGGCTAGCGGGGGCACCGGGGAGCTGTTTTTT. Translated, it gives CASSLASGGTGELFF.

The chain employs TRBV19 and TRBJ2-4, with D perhaps matching TRBD2 (7 bases). V was cut by 5 bases and J by 5 bases, with 16 bases left in between. The CDR3 is 15 residues long. From germline, CDR1 is LNHDA and CDR2 SQIVND (reference sequence). CDR3 DNA: TGTGCCAGTAGTCTCGGGGGGCCAAGCCAAAACATTCAGTACTTC. Protein product: CASSLGGPSQNIQYF.

CDR3 nucleotides: TGTGCCAGCAGCCCCTCCACAGGGGGCTACGAGCAGTACTTC. Translating gives CASSPSTGGYEQYF. The chain employs TRBV9 and TRBJ2-7, with 8 positions matching TRBD1. The CDR3 contains 14 residues. V lost 4 bases and J lost 3; bases outside the gene matches: 6. CDR1 and CDR2 (germline): SGDLS, YYNGEE. The full variable domain, with the rest looked up from reference TRBV9 and TRBJ2-7, is DSGVTQTPKHLITATGQRVTLRCSPRSGDLSVYWYQQSLDQGLQFLIQYYNGEERAKGNILERFSAQQFPDLHSELNLSSLELGDSALYFCASSPSTGGYEQYFGPGTRLTVT.

The chain carries TRBV5-4 and TRBJ2-3; D may be TRBD2 (6 bases). The V gene lost 5 bases and the J gene lost 2 bases, with 9 bases spanning the gap. The CDR3 contains 13 residues. Germline V gene lookup returns CDR1 SGHNT and CDR2 YYREEE (reference sequence). The CDR3 loop reads CASRAGFTDTQYF. The CDR3, as DNA: TGTGCCAGCAGGGCGGGATTCACAGATACGCAGTATTTT.

The V call is TRBV9, the J call TRBJ2-3, with D possibly being TRBD2 (5 bases). The germline V and J ends were trimmed by 3 bases and 3 bases, with 8 bases remaining between them. The germline gives CDR1 SGDLS, CDR2 YYNGEE. This CDR3 has 13 amino acids. The CDR3 nucleotides read TGTGCCAGCAGCGCCGAGGGAACAGATACGCAGTATTTT. Translation gives CASSAEGTDTQYF.

The chain recombines TRBV28 with TRBJ2-3; weak D call: TRBD2 (6 bases). Germline loops: CDR1 MDHEN, CDR2 SYDVKM. This CDR3 has 13 amino acids. V was clipped by 6 bases and J by 2 bases, with 9 bases between them. CDR3 in amino acids: CASRGGTTDTQYF. The CDR3 bases are TGTGCCAGCAGGGGCGGGACCACAGATACGCAGTATTTT.

The chain employs TRBV9 and TRBJ2-5, with 8 bases lining up with TRBD2. Germline V lookup: CDR1 SGDLS, CDR2 YYNGEE. This CDR3 has 16 residues. V dropped 0 bases and J dropped 2; count of bases not matched to a gene: 6. CDR3: CASSVGTSQGQETQYF. In nucleotides, the CDR3 is TGTGCCAGCAGCGTAGGGACTAGCCAAGGGCAAGAGACCCAGTACTTC.

CDR3 nucleotide sequence: TGTGCCAGCAGCTCCCAGGGGGCTGGCAATCAGCCCCAGCATTTT. It is translated as CASSSQGAGNQPQHF. This chain joins TRBV5-4 and TRBJ1-5; TRBD1 aligns across 8 bases. The CDR3 runs 15 residues. J was trimmed by 2 bases and V by 3 bases; bases with no gene match: 4. The germline gives CDR1 SGHNT, CDR2 YYREEE (reference sequence).

V and J are TRBV5-1 and TRBJ2-1, with 9 positions matching TRBD1. Unmatched junction bases numbered 12, after V lost 5 bases and J lost 9 bases. Germline lookup yields CDR1 SGHRS and CDR2 YFSETQ. CDR3 length: 15 amino acids. CDR3 loop: CASRPGQGRLGEQFF. CDR3 coding DNA: TGCGCCAGCAGACCGGGACAGGGTAGGTTAGGTGAGCAGTTCTTC.

This clone was recorded only once. V and J are TRBV10-3 and TRBJ1-1; no reliable D call. CDR1 ENHRY and CDR2 SYGVKD come from the germline V gene. The germline V and J ends were trimmed by 1 base and 4 bases, with 13 bases remaining between them. The CDR3 runs to 15 residues. CDR3 residues: CAISELDRGLTEAFF. The CDR3 coding sequence is TGTGCCATCAGTGAGTTGGATCGAGGGCTCACTGAAGCTTTCTTT.

This sequence joins TRBV2 and TRBJ1-2; no reliable D call. CDR3 length: 12 residues. Germline values: CDR1 SNHLY, CDR2 FYNNEI. The V and J ends lost 6 bases and 3 bases respectively, with 8 bases between them. CDR3 DNA: TGTGCCAGCAGGAGACAAGACTATGGCTACACCTTC. This translates into CASRRQDYGYTF. Full variable domain (remainder filled in from reference TRBV2 and TRBJ1-2): EPEVTQTPSHQVTQMGQEVILRCVPISNHLYFYWYRQILGQKVEFLVSFYNNEISEKSEIFDDQFSVERPDGSNFTLKIRSTKLEDSAMYFCASRRQDYGYTFGSGTRLTVV.

This clone was picked up one time. This chain links TRBV28 with TRBJ2-5, with 8 positions matching TRBD1. The germline V gene encodes CDR1 MDHEN and CDR2 SYDVKM. The CDR3 is 16 residues long. The V and J ends lost 1 base and 2 bases, in that order; junction bases with no gene match: 6. The CDR3 is CASSLYGTGTQETQYF. The CDR3 region has the DNA TGTGCCAGCAGTTTATACGGGACAGGTACGCAAGAGACCCAGTACTTC.

This clone has just one count. The chain joins TRBV23-1 to TRBJ1-5; 11 bases fit TRBD1. TRBV23-1 is given ORF status, its function remaining uncertain. The V gene end was trimmed by 3 bases and the J gene end by 2 bases; junction bases not matched to a gene: 15. The CDR3 spans 20 residues. The CDR3 DNA sequence: TGCGCCAGCAGTCATCCCCAAAAGTTTGGACAGGGGGCCGGCAATCAGCCCCAGCATTTT. Translated: CASSHPQKFGQGAGNQPQHF.

The rearrangement joins TRBV7-6 to TRBJ2-5, with TRBD2 matching 9 bases. Losses at the gene ends were 5 bases for V and 4 bases for J; bases not matched to a gene: 8. The CDR3 runs 15 residues. The germline CDR1 and CDR2 sequences are SGHVS and FNYEAQ. The CDR3 loop reads CASSLRGGRSETQYF. The CDR3, as DNA: TGTGCCAGCAGCCTGCGGGGGGGCCGATCAGAGACCCAGTACTTC.